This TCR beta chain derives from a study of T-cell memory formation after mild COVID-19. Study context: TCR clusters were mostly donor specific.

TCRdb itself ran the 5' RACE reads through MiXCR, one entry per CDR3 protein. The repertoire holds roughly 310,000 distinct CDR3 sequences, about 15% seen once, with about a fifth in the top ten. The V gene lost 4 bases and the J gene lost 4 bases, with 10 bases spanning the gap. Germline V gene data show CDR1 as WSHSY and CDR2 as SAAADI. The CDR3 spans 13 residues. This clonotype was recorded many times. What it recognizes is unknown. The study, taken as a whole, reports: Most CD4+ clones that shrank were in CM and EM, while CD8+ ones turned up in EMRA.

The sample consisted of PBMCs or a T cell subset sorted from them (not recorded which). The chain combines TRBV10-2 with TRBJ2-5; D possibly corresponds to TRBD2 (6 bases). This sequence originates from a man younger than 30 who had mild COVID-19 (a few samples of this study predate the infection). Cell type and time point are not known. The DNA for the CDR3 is TGCGCCAGCAGTGGGGACTCGCGAGAGACCCAGTACTTC. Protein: CASSGDSRETQYF.